This entry concerns a single TCR beta chain. This record comes from a study of graft-versus-host responses after intestinal transplantation. From germline, CDR1 is LNHDA and CDR2 SQIVND (reference sequence). The ends were cut back, 2 bases at V and 2 bases at J, with 13 bases in the middle. This CDR3 region has 16 residues. Repertoires were generated with immunoSEQ multiplex PCR, while TCRdb's copy carries only in-frame clones and drops some. The sample has 20,000 or so clones; roughly 88% are singletons. Sequencing used PBMCs, obtained just over 450 days after intestinal transplant. The chain employs TRBV19 and TRBJ1-5; D may be TRBD1 (6 bases). The TCR originated in a human patient who received an intestinal transplant, so some T cells may come from the graft donor. The CDR3 sequence is CASSIWGLGGNQPQHF. CDR3 coding DNA: TGTGCCAGTAGTATATGGGGGCTCGGGGGCAATCAGCCCCAGCATTTT. Filled out from reference TRBV19 and TRBJ1-5, the complete variable domain reads DGGITQSPKYLFRKEGQNVTLSCEQNLNHDAMYWYRQDPGQGLRLIYYSQIVNDFQKGDIAEGYSVSREKKESFPLTVTSAQKNPTAFYLCASSIWGLGGNQPQHFGDGTRLSIL.